These 5 T cell receptor beta chains came from one sample sequenced in a study of blood T cell repertoires in COVID-19. TCRdb's copy holds only in-frame clones and misses some; the assay was immunoSEQ multiplex PCR. The sample shows around 310,000 clones, roughly 89% of them seen only once. Sequencing was done on a sample of peripheral blood. The receptors shown here come from a woman in her forties with COVID-19, enrolled during active disease.

The chain carries TRBV19 and TRBJ1-6; 8 bases fit TRBD1. This CDR3 region has 19 residues. CDR1 is LNHDA, CDR2 SQIVND, per germline (reference sequence). V lost 5 bases and J lost 0; bases outside the gene matches: 12. The CDR3 DNA follows: TGTGCCAGTAGTGACTCCGGGACAGGTTCTAGCTCCTATAATTCACCCCTCCACTTT. It specifies CASSDSGTGSSSYNSPLHF.

This clone occurred a few times. The V and J genes are TRBV28 and TRBJ1-2; tentative D call: TRBD1 (6 bases). V lost 2 bases, J lost 4 bases, and 14 bases lay in between. Looked up from germline, CDR1 is MDHEN and CDR2 is SYDVKM. The CDR3 consists of 15 residues. CDR3 residues: CASSLRQGFAYGYTF. The CDR3 region has the DNA TGTGCCAGCAGTTTACGGCAGGGGTTCGCCTATGGCTACACCTTC.

The J gene is TRBJ2-2, the V gene TRBV4-3; a possible D gene is TRBD2 (6 bases). The CDR3 totals 14 residues. Germline V gene sequence: CDR1 LGHNA, CDR2 YSLEER. Trimming removed 0 bases from V and 7 bases from J, with 9 bases in between. The CDR3 protein is CASSQDREVGELFF. Written as DNA, the CDR3 is TGCGCCAGCAGCCAAGACAGGGAGGTCGGGGAGCTGTTTTTT.

The chain joins TRBV4-3 to TRBJ2-3, with TRBD2 identical over 7 bases. The CDR3 is 15 amino acids. Unmatched junction bases numbered 5, after V lost 1 base and J lost 4 bases. The germline V gene encodes CDR1 LGHNA and CDR2 YSLEER. DNA of the CDR3: TGCGCCAGCAGCCAAGTATATCGGGGGGCAGATACGCAGTATTTT. The encoded protein is CASSQVYRGADTQYF.

The CDR3 reads CASSLSGGQETQYF. The CDR3 DNA reads TGTGCCAGCTCACTTTCGGGGGGGCAAGAGACCCAGTACTTC. This chain uses TRBV18 with TRBJ2-5, with 8 bases identical to TRBD2. Germline V CDR1 and CDR2: KGHSH, LQKENI. The ends lost 4 bases at V and 2 bases at J; junction bases unmatched: 3. CDR3 size: 14 residues. Full variable domain (remainder filled in from reference TRBV18 and TRBJ2-5): NAGVMQNPRHLVRRRGQEARLRCSPMKGHSHVYWYRQLPEEGLKFMVYLQKENIIDESGMPKERFSAEFPKEGPSILRIQQVVRGDSAAYFCASSLSGGQETQYFGPGTRLLVL.